This is a list of T cell receptor beta chains from one sample in a study of T cells in Graves' hyperthyroidism and ophthalmopathy. TCRdb reprocessed the multiplex PCR reads with MiXCR, giving one entry per CDR3 protein. The repertoire includes hundreds of thousands of distinct CDR3 sequences, less than 25% of them detected once, and approximately 30% sits in the top ten. The sequencing sample was made of blood. The receptors were sampled from a man aged 30 to 39 with Graves' ophthalmopathy. Both conserved end residues are part of each CDR3. A D gene is named only where the DNA matches it firmly. Part of the rows lack a size; the others show once, few, many or a class for expanded clones.

>TRBJ2-1|.|TRBV4-1|.
CASSQAPGSYNEQFF
TGCGCCAGCAGCCAAGCACCCGGCTCCTACAATGAGCAGTTCTTC
>TRBJ2-6|.|TRBV19|TRBD2
CASLSGTSGANVLTF
TGTGCCAGCCTTAGCGGGACGTCAGGAGCCAACGTCCTGACTTTC
>TRBJ1-4|.|TRBV19|.
CASHDRKSNEKLFF
TGTGCCAGTCATGACAGGAAATCTAATGAAAAACTGTTTTTT
>TRBJ2-1|many|TRBV18|.
CASSEQGYNEQFF
TGTGCCAGCTCTGAGCAGGGGTACAATGAGCAGTTCTTC
>TRBJ1-1|many|TRBV3-1|.
CASSQVGAGEAFF
TGTGCCAGCAGCCAAGTAGGGGCCGGTGAAGCTTTCTTT
>TRBJ1-2|.|TRBV5-1|TRBD1
CASSLGQGGGGYTF
TGCGCCAGCAGCTTGGGGCAGGGGGGCGGAGGCTACACCTTC
>TRBJ2-5|few|TRBV27|.
CASSPKWTFQETQYF
TGTGCCAGCAGCCCTAAGTGGACTTTCCAAGAGACCCAGTACTTC
>TRBJ2-1|.|TRBV7-9|TRBD1
CASSSSRDSQNNEQFF
TGTGCCAGCAGCTCCAGTCGGGACAGTCAAAACAATGAGCAGTTCTTC
>TRBJ1-1|few|TRBV7-9|.
CASSLSGRREAFF
TGTGCCAGCAGCCTCTCGGGACGGAGGGAAGCTTTCTTT
>TRBJ2-3|many|TRBV3-1|.
CASSRRQGTDTQYF
TGTGCCAGCAGCCGAAGACAGGGCACAGATACGCAGTATTTT
>TRBJ1-5|many|TRBV20-1|.
CSARGAGKYSNQPQHF
TGCAGTGCTAGGGGAGCCGGGAAGTATAGCAATCAGCCCCAGCATTTT
>TRBJ1-5|many|TRBV28|TRBD1
CASSSVDRGYQPQHF
TGTGCCAGCAGTTCGGTGGACAGGGGCTATCAGCCCCAGCATTTT
>TRBJ2-2|many|TRBV12-3/TRBV12-4|.
CASSLAGPLNTGELFF
TGTGCCAGCAGTTTAGCCGGGCCACTGAACACCGGGGAGCTGTTTTTT
>TRBJ2-3|.|TRBV15|TRBD2
CATSGILSGSGSTDTQYF
TGTGCCACCAGCGGAATTCTTAGCGGGAGTGGGAGCACAGATACGCAGTATTTT
>TRBJ2-7|few|TRBV19|.
CASSPLVGSDYEQYF
TGTGCCAGTAGTCCCCTAGTGGGATCGGATTACGAGCAGTACTTC
>TRBJ1-6|many|TRBV20-1|.
CSARRGSTGSPLHF
TGCAGTGCTAGACGGGGCTCAACGGGCTCACCCCTCCACTTT
>TRBJ2-7|.|TRBV6-1|.
CASEGLGEQYF
TGTGCCAGCGAGGGTCTAGGCGAGCAGTACTTC
>TRBJ1-2|.|TRBV4-3|.
CASSQDRTVQYGYTF
TGCGCCAGCAGCCAAGATCGGACAGTGCAATATGGCTACACCTTC
>TRBJ1-1|many|TRBV28|.
CASSLFQMNTEAFF
TGTGCCAGCAGTTTATTTCAGATGAACACTGAAGCTTTCTTT
>TRBJ1-1|many|TRBV13|TRBD1
CASSLGRQGTEAFF
TGTGCCAGCAGCTTGGGTCGACAGGGGACTGAAGCTTTCTTT
>TRBJ1-1|.|TRBV5-5|TRBD1
CASSGTGSSTEAFF
TGTGCCAGCAGCGGGACAGGGTCGAGCACTGAAGCTTTCTTT
>TRBJ2-7|.|TRBV11-1|.
CASSLYRGDYEQYF
TGTGCCAGCAGCTTATACCGGGGAGACTACGAGCAGTACTTC
>TRBJ1-5|few|TRBV30|.
CAWSPTGYQPQHF
TGTGCCTGGAGTCCTACAGGGTACCAGCCCCAGCATTTT
>TRBJ2-1|.|TRBV7-3|.
CASSPMGDDEQFF
TGTGCCAGCAGCCCAATGGGCGATGATGAGCAGTTCTTC
>TRBJ2-7|.|TRBV20-1|.
CSARRAGLYEQYF
TGCAGTGCGCGGAGGGCCGGTTTATACGAGCAGTACTTC
>TRBJ2-1|few|TRBV20-1|.
CSASSQGRGSNEQFF
TGCAGTGCTAGTTCGCAGGGGAGAGGAAGCAATGAGCAGTTCTTC
>TRBJ1-1|.|TRBV6-1|.
CASTNLGIANTEAFF
TGTGCCAGCACTAATCTGGGGATAGCGAACACTGAAGCTTTCTTT
>TRBJ2-1|few|TRBV2|TRBD2
CASSESRTSGMNEQFF
TGCGCCAGCAGTGAGTCTCGGACTAGCGGGATGAATGAGCAGTTCTTC
>TRBJ2-5|.|TRBV15|TRBD2
CASGSRETQYF
TGTGCCAGCGGGAGCCGAGAGACCCAGTACTTC
>TRBJ2-5|many|TRBV28|TRBD2
CASSRGPASGGEETQYF
TGTGCCAGCAGCCGAGGTCCGGCTAGCGGGGGGGAAGAGACCCAGTACTTC
>TRBJ1-1|.|TRBV20-1|.
CSARWVGTEAFF
TGCAGTGCTAGATGGGTCGGAACTGAAGCTTTCTTT
>TRBJ2-1|.|TRBV20-1|TRBD2
CSASVASGSYNEQFF
TGCAGTGCTAGCGTCGCTAGCGGGAGTTACAATGAGCAGTTCTTC
>TRBJ1-5|many|TRBV6-1|.
CASSEVEQGNQPQHF
TGTGCCAGCAGTGAGGTTGAACAGGGCAATCAGCCCCAGCATTTT
>TRBJ1-1|.|TRBV24-1|TRBD1
CATSDAGGTEAFF
TGCGCCACCAGTGATGCAGGGGGCACTGAAGCTTTCTTT
>TRBJ1-1|few|TRBV19|.
CASSIRDGSNTEAFF
TGTGCCAGTAGTATTCGGGACGGTTCGAACACTGAAGCTTTCTTT
>TRBJ2-3|.|TRBV7-8|TRBD2
CASSSYYRGRPDTQYF
TGTGCCAGCAGCTCCTACTATCGCGGGAGGCCAGATACGCAGTATTTT
>TRBJ2-2|.|TRBV11-2|.
CASSSPGRARGTGELFF
TGTGCCAGCAGCAGCCCTGGAAGGGCCCGGGGCACCGGGGAGCTGTTTTTT
>TRBJ1-1|.|TRBV20-1|TRBD1
CSAPSRDREGTTEAFF
TGCAGTGCTCCGTCCCGGGACAGGGAAGGGACTACTGAAGCTTTCTTT